Each of the 12 T cell receptor beta chains below was sequenced from the same sample in a study of T cell responses to AZD1222 COVID-19 vaccine. Repertoires were generated with immunoSEQ multiplex PCR, while TCRdb's copy carries only in-frame clones and drops some. This sample has about 150,000 clones, with more than 90% found just once. The source material was peripheral blood, sampled on day 0 of AZD1222 vaccination. The receptors derive from an adult in good health.

V gene TRBV14 combines with J gene TRBJ1-2; 7 bases align to TRBD1. The CDR3 contains 15 residues. V trimming: 0 bases; J trimming: 7 bases; junction bases outside the gene matches: 8. The V gene's germline CDR1 is SGHDN and CDR2 FVKESK. As DNA, the CDR3 is TGTGCCAGCAGCCAAGATCAGGCGCGACAGGGTGGCTACACCTTC. Amino acids: CASSQDQARQGGYTF.

The chain is built from TRBV10-1 and TRBJ2-3; 11 nucleotides line up with TRBD2. This CDR3 region has 15 residues. The ends lost 8 bases at V and 4 bases at J; junction bases unmatched: 8. Germline-derived CDR1 and CDR2 are WNHNN and SYGVQD (reference sequence). This CDR3 reads CASSVTSGSSDTQYF. DNA of the CDR3: TGCGCCAGCTCTGTCACTAGCGGGAGTTCAGATACGCAGTATTTT.

The chain employs TRBV27 and TRBJ1-2; D perhaps matches TRBD1 (5 bases). In germline, CDR1 is MNHEY, CDR2 SMNVEV (reference sequence). Trimming took 5 bases from V and 8 from J, leaving 12 bases between them. This CDR3 comprises 12 residues. CDR3: CASSQTGVGYTF. CDR3 nucleotide sequence: TGTGCCAGCAGTCAAACGGGGGTAGGCTACACCTTC.

The rearrangement links TRBV18 to TRBJ2-7, with TRBD1 matching 7 bases. Germline V gives CDR1 KGHSH, CDR2 LQKENI. Germline trimming cut 3 bases from V and 4 bases from J; bases unmatched to any gene: 12. The CDR3 extends over 16 amino acids. CDR3 in DNA: TGTGCCAGCTCACCCAGGAAGACAGGGAAGACTTACGAGCAGTACTTC. As protein: CASSPRKTGKTYEQYF. The whole variable domain, remainder taken from reference TRBV18 and TRBJ2-7, is NAGVMQNPRHLVRRRGQEARLRCSPMKGHSHVYWYRQLPEEGLKFMVYLQKENIIDESGMPKERFSAEFPKEGPSILRIQQVVRGDSAAYFCASSPRKTGKTYEQYFGPGTRLTVT.

CDR3 region: CASSPGRSSYEQYF. CDR3 sequence (DNA): TGTGCCAGCAGCCCGGGACGTAGCTCCTACGAGCAGTACTTC. The gene calls are TRBV5-6 and TRBJ2-7; D is tentatively TRBD1 or TRBD2 (5 bases each). The CDR3 has 14 amino acids. CDR1 is SGHDT and CDR2 is YYEEEE in the germline V gene. The germline V and J ends were trimmed by 4 bases and 0 bases, with 11 bases remaining between them.

The chain uses TRBV15 and TRBJ2-1; D is possibly TRBD1 or TRBD2 (5 bases each). This CDR3 comprises 14 residues. V lost 4 bases and J lost 5, with 12 bases in between. The germline V gene encodes CDR1 LNHNV and CDR2 YYDKDF (reference sequence). The CDR3 region has the DNA TGTGCCACCAGCACCCGGGACGTACACAATGAGCAGTTCTTC. Translation: CATSTRDVHNEQFF.

The chain recombines TRBV2 with TRBJ2-4, with D perhaps given as TRBD1 or TRBD2 (5 bases each). Looked up from germline, CDR1 is SNHLY and CDR2 is FYNNEI. Deletions cut 0 bases from V and 0 bases from J, with 9 bases between. The CDR3 runs 16 residues. In DNA, the CDR3 is TGTGCCAGCAGTGAAGCTCCGGGGCTAGCCAAAAACATTCAGTACTTC. Translation: CASSEAPGLAKNIQYF.

V usage is TRBV7-9 and J usage is TRBJ1-2; no definite D call. The CDR3 totals 13 residues. CDR1 SEHNR and CDR2 FQNEAQ come from the germline V gene (reference sequence). V lost 1 base and J 4 bases, leaving 7 bases between the germline ends. CDR3 region: CASSLGSGYGYTF. Here the CDR3 DNA reads TGTGCCAGCAGCTTAGGCTCAGGCTATGGCTACACCTTC.

This clone showed up just once. This rearrangement joins TRBV5-1 to TRBJ2-2; D tentatively reads TRBD1 or TRBD2 (5 bases each). Germline CDR1 SGHRS, CDR2 YFSETQ. The CDR3 totals 14 residues. Trimming took off 1 base at V and 13 bases at J, with 17 bases between the two ends. The CDR3 spells CASSLRPGTSGLFF. Written as DNA, the CDR3 is TGCGCCAGCAGCTTGCGGCCCGGGACCTCCGGGCTGTTTTTT.

The chain joins TRBV19 to TRBJ1-1; D gene ambiguous. Trimming pared 1 base from V and 1 base from J, leaving 4 bases between. The CDR3 extends over 13 amino acids. Germline CDR1 reads LNHDA; CDR2 reads SQIVND (reference sequence). The DNA of the CDR3 is TGTGCCAGTAGTATAGGGGCGAACACTGAAGCTTTCTTT. Translating gives CASSIGANTEAFF.

CDR3 amino acids: CASRTSEIGEQFF. The CDR3 DNA follows: TGTGCCAGTAGGACTAGCGAGATAGGTGAGCAGTTCTTC. The chain joins TRBV19 to TRBJ2-1; 8 bases map to TRBD2. The CDR3 has 13 residues. Germline lookup yields CDR1 LNHDA and CDR2 SQIVND (reference sequence). V lost 6 bases and J lost 9; bases outside the gene matches: 7. The variable domain in full, with the rest retrieved from reference TRBV19 and TRBJ2-1, is DGGITQSPKYLFRKEGQNVTLSCEQNLNHDAMYWYRQDPGQGLRLIYYSQIVNDFQKGDIAEGYSVSREKKESFPLTVTSAQKNPTAFYLCASRTSEIGEQFFGPGTRLTVL.

V gene TRBV7-6 combines with J gene TRBJ1-2; 10 nucleotides match TRBD1. Germline CDR1 and CDR2: SGHVS and FNYEAQ. This CDR3 is built from 17 residues. With 1 base clipped from V and 4 bases from J, the junction kept 9 bases outside the gene matches. This CDR3 reads CASSLGPTGGSIYGYTF. DNA for the CDR3: TGTGCCAGCAGCTTAGGGCCGACAGGGGGCAGTATCTATGGCTACACCTTC. Full variable domain (missing parts from reference TRBV7-6 and TRBJ1-2): GAGVSQSPRYKVTKRGQDVALRCDPISGHVSLYWYRQALGQGPEFLTYFNYEAQQDKSGLPNDRFSAERPEGSISTLTIQRTEQRDSAMYRCASSLGPTGGSIYGYTFGSGTRLTVV.